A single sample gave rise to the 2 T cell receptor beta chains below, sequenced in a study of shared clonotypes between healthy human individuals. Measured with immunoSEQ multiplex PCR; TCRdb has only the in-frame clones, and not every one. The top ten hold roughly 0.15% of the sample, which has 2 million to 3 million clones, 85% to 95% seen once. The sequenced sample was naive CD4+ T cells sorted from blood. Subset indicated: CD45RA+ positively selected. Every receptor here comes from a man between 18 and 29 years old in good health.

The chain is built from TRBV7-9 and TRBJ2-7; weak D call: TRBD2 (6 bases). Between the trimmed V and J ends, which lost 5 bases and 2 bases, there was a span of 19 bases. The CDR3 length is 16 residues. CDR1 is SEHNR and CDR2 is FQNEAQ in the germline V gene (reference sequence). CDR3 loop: CASSASGLAHTYEQYF. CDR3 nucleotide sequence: TGTGCCAGCAGCGCGTCGGGACTTGCCCATACCTACGAGCAGTACTTC.

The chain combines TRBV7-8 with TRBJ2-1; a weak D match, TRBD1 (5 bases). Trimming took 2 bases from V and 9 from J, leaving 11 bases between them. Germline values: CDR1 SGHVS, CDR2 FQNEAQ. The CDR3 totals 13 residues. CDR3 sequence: CASSLRGSGEQFF. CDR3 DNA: TGTGCCAGCAGCTTAAGGGGTTCCGGTGAGCAGTTCTTC.